These T cell receptor beta chains were read from a single sample in a study of blood T cell repertoires in COVID-19. Profiled with immunoSEQ multiplex PCR; TCRdb holds only in-frame clones, not every one. The sample includes hundreds of thousands of clones, approximately 88% of them seen just once. The sample taken for sequencing was peripheral blood. These receptor sequences come from a woman in her fifties or sixties with COVID-19, enrolled during active disease. The conserved cysteine and the conserved F or W are not part of the CDR3 here.

TRBJ2-5	TRBV18	ASSPVLAGEETQY
TRBJ1-1	TRBV10-3	ATAGHQTAEAF
TRBJ2-7	TRBV29-1	SVWDRGGRGAYEQY
TRBJ1-2	TRBV7-9	ASSLGQINGYT
TRBJ2-3	TRBV3-1/TRBV3-2	ASSHGVGRGVTDTQY
TRBJ2-1	TRBV7-3	ASSPRLAGAAYNEQF
TRBJ2-5	TRBV7-2	ASSLKRGGQETQY
TRBJ1-1	TRBV3-1/TRBV3-2	ASRQGNRNTEAF
TRBJ1-1	TRBV19	ASSISVNTEAF
TRBJ1-1	TRBV29-1	SVIGQGGTEAF
TRBJ1-2	TRBV10-1	ASSEGRSNYGYT
TRBJ2-1	TRBV15	ATSRDLQHRERYNEQF
TRBJ1-5	TRBV6-1	ASSELGANQPQH
TRBJ1-2	TRBV19	ASNSGGIGGYT
TRBJ2-3	TRBV11-3	ASSLGQSTDTQY
TRBJ1-1	TRBV30	AWNELRSTEAF